Sequencing of this T cell receptor (beta chain) was carried out in a study of technical replicates of blood from a few donors. The CDR3 spans 19 residues. Per the germline V gene, CDR1 is SEHNR and CDR2 is FQNEAQ (reference sequence). Trimming took off 5 bases at V and 3 bases at J, with 27 bases between the two ends. The data were produced by immunoSEQ multiplex PCR, yet TCRdb's version contains in-frame clones alone and is incomplete. This table holds approximately 51,000 clones, over 85% found once. The sample consisted of PBMCs. The chain employs TRBV7-9 and TRBJ2-3; TRBD1 might be the D (6 bases). This receptor was obtained from a human donor in good health. Some clones in this sample may be carry-over from other donors' samples. The DNA of the CDR3 is TGTGCCAGCAGCGGGTCCTCTTTGGACAGTGGCGGAATTACAGATACGCAGTATTTT. Translating gives CASSGSSLDSGGITDTQYF. The complete variable domain, with remaining parts taken from reference TRBV7-9 and TRBJ2-3, reads DTGVSQNPRHKITKRGQNVTFRCDPISEHNRLYWYRQTLGQGPEFLTYFQNEAQLEKSRLLSDRFSAERPKGSFSTLEIQRTEQGDSAMYLCASSGSSLDSGGITDTQYFGPGTRLTVL.